This T cell receptor beta chain was sequenced for a study of cytomegalovirus exposure and HLA in healthy donors. Study-wide findings and caveats: In an earlier analysis, in 540 or so donors, most V segments appeared productive either ~90% or ~30% of the time.

The PCR employed 60 Vbeta primers together with 13 Jbeta primers. Assay used: immunoSEQ multiplex PCR; TCRdb lists only in-frame clones, some missing. Of around 160,000 clones in the sample, roughly 65% were seen once. The donors (healthy individuals) were bone marrow donors. This CDR3 spans 16 amino acids. Germline CDR1 MGHRA, CDR2 YSYEKL. V gave up 4 bases and J gave up 3 bases; unmatched junction bases: 11. About this clone itself: The antigen is undetermined.

The TCR sequence derives from a man younger than 35 in good health and CMV-seropositive. V is TRBV4-1 and J is TRBJ1-2; 7 positions match TRBD1. Source material: PBMCs. The CDR3: CASSRNSGQTDYGYTF. The CDR3 coding sequence is TGCGCCAGCAGCCGGAATTCGGGACAGACAGACTATGGCTACACCTTC.